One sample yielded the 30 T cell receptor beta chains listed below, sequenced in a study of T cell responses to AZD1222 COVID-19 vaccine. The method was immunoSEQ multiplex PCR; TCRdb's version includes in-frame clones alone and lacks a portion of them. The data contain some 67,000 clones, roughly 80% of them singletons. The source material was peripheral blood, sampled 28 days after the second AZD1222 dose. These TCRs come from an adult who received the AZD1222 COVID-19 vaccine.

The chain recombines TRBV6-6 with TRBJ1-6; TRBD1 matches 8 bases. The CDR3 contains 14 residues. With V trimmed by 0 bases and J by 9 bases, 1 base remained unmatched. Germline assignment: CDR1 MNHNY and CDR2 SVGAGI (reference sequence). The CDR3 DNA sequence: TGTGCCAGCAGTTACTCGGACAGGGTTTCACCCCTCCACTTT. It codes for CASSYSDRVSPLHF.

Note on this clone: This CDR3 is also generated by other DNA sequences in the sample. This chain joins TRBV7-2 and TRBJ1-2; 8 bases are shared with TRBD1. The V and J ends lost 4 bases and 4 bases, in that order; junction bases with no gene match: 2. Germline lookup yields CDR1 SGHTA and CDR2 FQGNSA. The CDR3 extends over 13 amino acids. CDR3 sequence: CASSSGQGYGYTF. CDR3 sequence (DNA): TGTGCCAGCAGCTCCGGACAGGGCTATGGCTACACCTTC.

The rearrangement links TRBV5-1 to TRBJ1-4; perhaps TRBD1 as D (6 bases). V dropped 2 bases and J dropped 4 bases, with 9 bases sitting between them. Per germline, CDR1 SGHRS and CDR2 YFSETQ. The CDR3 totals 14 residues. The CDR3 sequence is CASSLQGNNEKLFF. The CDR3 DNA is TGCGCCAGCAGCTTACAGGGAAATAATGAAAAACTGTTTTTT.

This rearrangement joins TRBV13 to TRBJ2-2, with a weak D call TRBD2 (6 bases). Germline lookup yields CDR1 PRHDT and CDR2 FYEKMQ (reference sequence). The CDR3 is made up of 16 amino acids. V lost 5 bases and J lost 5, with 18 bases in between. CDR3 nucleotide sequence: TGTGCCAGCAGCGCCTATGGAGGGTCGGGAACCGGGGAGCTGTTTTTT. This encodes CASSAYGGSGTGELFF.

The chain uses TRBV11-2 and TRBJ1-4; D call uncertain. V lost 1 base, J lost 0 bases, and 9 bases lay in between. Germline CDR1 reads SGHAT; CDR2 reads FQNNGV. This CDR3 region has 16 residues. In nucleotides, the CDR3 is TGTGCCAGCAGCTTAGCGGGCCTTGCAACTAATGAAAAACTGTTTTTT. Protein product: CASSLAGLATNEKLFF.

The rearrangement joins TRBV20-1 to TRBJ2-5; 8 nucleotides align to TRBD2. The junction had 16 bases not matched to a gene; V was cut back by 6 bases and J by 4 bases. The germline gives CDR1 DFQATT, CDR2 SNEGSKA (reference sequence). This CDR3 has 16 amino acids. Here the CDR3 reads CSASTMRGAGRETQYF. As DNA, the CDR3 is TGCAGTGCCAGTACTATGCGGGGGGCCGGTCGAGAGACCCAGTACTTC.

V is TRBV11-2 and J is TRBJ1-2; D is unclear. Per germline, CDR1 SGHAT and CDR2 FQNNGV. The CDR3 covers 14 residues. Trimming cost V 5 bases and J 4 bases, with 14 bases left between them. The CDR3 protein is CASSGQTDLYGYTF. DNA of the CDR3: TGTGCCAGCAGCGGCCAGACGGATCTCTATGGCTACACCTTC. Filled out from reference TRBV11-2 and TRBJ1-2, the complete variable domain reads EAGVAQSPRYKIIEKRQSVAFWCNPISGHATLYWYQQILGQGPKLLIQFQNNGVVDDSQLPKDRFSAERLKGVDSTLKIQPAKLEDSAVYLCASSGQTDLYGYTFGSGTRLTVV.

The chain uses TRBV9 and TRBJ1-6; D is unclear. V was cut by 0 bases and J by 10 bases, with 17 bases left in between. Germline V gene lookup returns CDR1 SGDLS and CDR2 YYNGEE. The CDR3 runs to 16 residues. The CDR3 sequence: CASSVESGRGGSPLHF. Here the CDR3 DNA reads TGTGCCAGCAGCGTAGAGTCAGGACGAGGAGGCTCACCCCTCCACTTT.

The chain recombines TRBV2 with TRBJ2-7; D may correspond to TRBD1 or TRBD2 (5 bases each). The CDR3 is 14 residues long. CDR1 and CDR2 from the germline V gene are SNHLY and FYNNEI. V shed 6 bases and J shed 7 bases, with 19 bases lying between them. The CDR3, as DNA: TGTGCCAGCAGGACCTGGGACGGCCGTCTGGAGCAGTACTTC. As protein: CASRTWDGRLEQYF.

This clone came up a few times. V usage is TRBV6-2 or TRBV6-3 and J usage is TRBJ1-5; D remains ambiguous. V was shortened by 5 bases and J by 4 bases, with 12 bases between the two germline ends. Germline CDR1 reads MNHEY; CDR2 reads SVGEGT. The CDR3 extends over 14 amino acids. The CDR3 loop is CASSTGSLNQPQHF. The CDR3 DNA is TGTGCCAGCAGTACCGGGTCCCTAAATCAGCCCCAGCATTTT.

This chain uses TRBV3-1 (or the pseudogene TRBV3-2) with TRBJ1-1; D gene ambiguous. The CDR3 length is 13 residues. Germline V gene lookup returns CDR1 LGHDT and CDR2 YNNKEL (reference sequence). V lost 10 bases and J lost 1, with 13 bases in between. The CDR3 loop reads CATSRTSNTEAFF. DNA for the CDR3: TGTGCCACTTCCCGGACTTCGAACACTGAAGCTTTCTTT.

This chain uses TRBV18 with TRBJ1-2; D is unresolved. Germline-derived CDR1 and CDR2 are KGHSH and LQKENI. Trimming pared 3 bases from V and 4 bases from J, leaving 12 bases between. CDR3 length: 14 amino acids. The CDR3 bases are TGTGCCAGCTCACCGATACAGAGACTCTATGGCTACACCTTC. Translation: CASSPIQRLYGYTF.

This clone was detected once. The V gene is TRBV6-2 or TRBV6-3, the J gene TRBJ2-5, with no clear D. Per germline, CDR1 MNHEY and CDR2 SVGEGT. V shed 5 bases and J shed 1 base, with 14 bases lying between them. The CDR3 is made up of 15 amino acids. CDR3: CASSQLVGLQETQYF. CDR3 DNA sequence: TGTGCCAGCAGTCAGCTAGTCGGTCTCCAAGAGACCCAGTACTTC.

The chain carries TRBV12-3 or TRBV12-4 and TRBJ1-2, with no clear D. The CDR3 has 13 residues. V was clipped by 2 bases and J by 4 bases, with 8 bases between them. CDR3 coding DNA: TGTGCCAGCAGTTTAAAAGCGATCTATGGCTACACCTTC. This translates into CASSLKAIYGYTF.

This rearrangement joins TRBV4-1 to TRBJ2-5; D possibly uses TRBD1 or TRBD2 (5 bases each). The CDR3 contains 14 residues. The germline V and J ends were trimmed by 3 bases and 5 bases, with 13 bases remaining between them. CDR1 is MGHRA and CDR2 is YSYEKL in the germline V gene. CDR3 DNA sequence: TGCGCCAGCAGCCACGGGACGGTTGGGGAGACCCAGTACTTC. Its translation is CASSHGTVGETQYF.

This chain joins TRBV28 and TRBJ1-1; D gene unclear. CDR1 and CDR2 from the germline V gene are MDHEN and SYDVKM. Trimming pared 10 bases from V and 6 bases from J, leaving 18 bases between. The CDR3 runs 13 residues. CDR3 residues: CATYGFYFSEAFF. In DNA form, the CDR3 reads TGTGCCACCTACGGCTTCTACTTTTCTGAAGCTTTCTTT.

DNA for the CDR3: TGTGCCAGCAGCCGAAAGGGACCAAGCTCCTACAATGAGCAGTTCTTC. This codes for CASSRKGPSSYNEQFF. The gene calls are TRBV2 and TRBJ2-1; possibly TRBD1 or TRBD2 for D (5 bases each). This CDR3 spans 16 amino acids. Germline V gene lookup returns CDR1 SNHLY and CDR2 FYNNEI. V was trimmed by 6 bases and J by 0 bases, leaving 15 bases between them. Supplemented by reference TRBV2 and TRBJ2-1, the full variable domain reads EPEVTQTPSHQVTQMGQEVILRCVPISNHLYFYWYRQILGQKVEFLVSFYNNEISEKSEIFDDQFSVERPDGSNFTLKIRSTKLEDSAMYFCASSRKGPSSYNEQFFGPGTRLTVL.

The CDR3 coding sequence is TGTGCCACCAGCAGGGGGACAGTTTCTAATGAAAAACTGTTTTTT. Translated, it gives CATSRGTVSNEKLFF. The chain links TRBV15 to TRBJ1-4; 7 positions match TRBD1. The V and J ends lost 3 bases and 3 bases, in that order; junction bases with no gene match: 4. The CDR3 spans 15 residues. The germline CDR1 and CDR2 sequences are LNHNV and YYDKDF (reference sequence).

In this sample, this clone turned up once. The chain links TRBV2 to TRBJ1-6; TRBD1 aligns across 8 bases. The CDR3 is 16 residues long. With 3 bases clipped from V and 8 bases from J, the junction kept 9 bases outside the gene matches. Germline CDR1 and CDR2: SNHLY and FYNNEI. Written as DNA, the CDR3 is TGTGCCAGCAGTGACCCTGACAGGGGAAGGGATTCACCCCTCCACTTT. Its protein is CASSDPDRGRDSPLHF.

The CDR3 DNA reads as TGCGCCAGCAGCTCAGAGGGGGTGATCCTCAATGGCTACACCTTC. Translated, it gives CASSSEGVILNGYTF. The V call is TRBV4-3, the J call TRBJ1-2, with D maybe TRBD1 (6 bases). V lost 5 bases to trimming and J lost 6 bases, with 19 bases between them. The CDR3 has 15 residues. CDR1 is LGHNA, CDR2 YSLEER, per germline.

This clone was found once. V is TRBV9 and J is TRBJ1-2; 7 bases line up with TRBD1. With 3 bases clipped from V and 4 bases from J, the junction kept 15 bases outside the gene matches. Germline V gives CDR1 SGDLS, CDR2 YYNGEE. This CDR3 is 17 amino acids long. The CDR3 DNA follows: TGTGCCAGCAGCGCCGGCGGACTTACAGCAGGGGGCTATGGCTACACCTTC. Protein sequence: CASSAGGLTAGGYGYTF.

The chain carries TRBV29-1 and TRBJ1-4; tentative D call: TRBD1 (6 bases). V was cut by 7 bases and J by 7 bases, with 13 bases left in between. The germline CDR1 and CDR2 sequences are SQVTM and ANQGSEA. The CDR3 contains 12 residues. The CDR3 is CSASEGVEKLFF. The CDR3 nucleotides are TGCAGCGCCTCAGAGGGGGTTGAAAAACTGTTTTTT.

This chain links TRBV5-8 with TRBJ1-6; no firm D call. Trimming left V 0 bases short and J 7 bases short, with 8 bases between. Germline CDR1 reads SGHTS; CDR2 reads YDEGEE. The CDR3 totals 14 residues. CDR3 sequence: CASSLEGSNSPLHF. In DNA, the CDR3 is TGTGCCAGCAGCTTGGAAGGGTCCAATTCACCCCTCCACTTT. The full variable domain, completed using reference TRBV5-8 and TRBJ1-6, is EAGVTQSPTHLIKTRGQQATLRCSPISGHTSVYWYQQALGLGLQFLLWYDEGEERNRGNFPPRFSGRQFPNYSSELNVNALELEDSALYLCASSLEGSNSPLHFGNGTRLTVT.

The DNA of the CDR3 is TGCGCCAGCAGTGAGCGAGGAGCGGGGGGCCAAGAGACCCAGTACTTC. This gives the protein CASSERGAGGQETQYF. The chain combines TRBV10-2 with TRBJ2-5; TRBD2 matches 9 bases. From germline, CDR1 is WSHSY and CDR2 SAAADI. J was trimmed by 1 base and V by 2 bases; bases with no gene match: 5. This CDR3 contains 16 residues.

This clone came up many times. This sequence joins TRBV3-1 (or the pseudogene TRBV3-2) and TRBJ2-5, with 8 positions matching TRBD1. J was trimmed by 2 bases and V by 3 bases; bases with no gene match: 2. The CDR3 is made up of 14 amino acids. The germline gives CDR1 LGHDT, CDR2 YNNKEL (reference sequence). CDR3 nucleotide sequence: TGTGCCAGCAGCCAGCGGACAGGGCAAGAGACCCAGTACTTC. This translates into CASSQRTGQETQYF.

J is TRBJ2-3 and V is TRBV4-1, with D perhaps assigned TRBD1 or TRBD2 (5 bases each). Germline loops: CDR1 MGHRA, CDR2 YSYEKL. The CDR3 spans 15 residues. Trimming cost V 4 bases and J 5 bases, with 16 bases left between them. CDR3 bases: TGCGCCAGCAGCCTAGGGACGGTAGCTGGAGATACGCAGTATTTT. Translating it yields CASSLGTVAGDTQYF.

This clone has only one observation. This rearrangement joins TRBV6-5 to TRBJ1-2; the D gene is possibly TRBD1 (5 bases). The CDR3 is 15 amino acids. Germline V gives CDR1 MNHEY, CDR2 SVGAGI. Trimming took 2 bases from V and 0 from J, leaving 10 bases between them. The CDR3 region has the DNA TGTGCCAGCAGTTACAAAAGGACAACTAACTATGGCTACACCTTC. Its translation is CASSYKRTTNYGYTF.

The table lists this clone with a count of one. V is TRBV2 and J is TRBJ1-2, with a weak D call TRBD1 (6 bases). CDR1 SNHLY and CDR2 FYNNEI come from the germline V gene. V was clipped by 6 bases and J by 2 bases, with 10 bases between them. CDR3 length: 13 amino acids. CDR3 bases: TGTGCCAGCAGCCAACAGGGAAACTATGGCTACACCTTC. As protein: CASSQQGNYGYTF.

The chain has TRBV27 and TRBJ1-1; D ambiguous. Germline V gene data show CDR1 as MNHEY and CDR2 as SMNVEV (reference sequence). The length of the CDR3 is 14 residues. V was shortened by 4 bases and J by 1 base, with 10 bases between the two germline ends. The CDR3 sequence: CASSSFDENTEAFF. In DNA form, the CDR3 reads TGTGCCAGCAGTTCCTTTGACGAGAACACTGAAGCTTTCTTT.

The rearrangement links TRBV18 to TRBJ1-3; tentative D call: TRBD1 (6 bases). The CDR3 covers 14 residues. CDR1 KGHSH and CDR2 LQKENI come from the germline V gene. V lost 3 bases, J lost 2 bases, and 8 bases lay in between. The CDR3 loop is CASSPQGTGNTIYF. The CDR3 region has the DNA TGTGCCAGCTCACCTCAGGGGACTGGAAACACCATATATTTT.